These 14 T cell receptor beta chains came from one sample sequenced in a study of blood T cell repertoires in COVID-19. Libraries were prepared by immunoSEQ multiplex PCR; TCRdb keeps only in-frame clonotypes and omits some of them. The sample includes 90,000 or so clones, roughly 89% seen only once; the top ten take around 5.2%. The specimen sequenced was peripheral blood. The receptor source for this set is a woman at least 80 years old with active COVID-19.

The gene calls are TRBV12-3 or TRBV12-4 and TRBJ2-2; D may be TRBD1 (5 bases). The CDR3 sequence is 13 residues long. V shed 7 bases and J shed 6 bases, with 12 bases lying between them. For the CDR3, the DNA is TGTGCCAGCATCAGGACAACCTCCGGGGAGCTGTTTTTT. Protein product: CASIRTTSGELFF.

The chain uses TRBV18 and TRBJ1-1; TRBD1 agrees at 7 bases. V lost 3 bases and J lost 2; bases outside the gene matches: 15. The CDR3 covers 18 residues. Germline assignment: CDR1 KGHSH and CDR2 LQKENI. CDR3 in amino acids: CASSPRQRGGRENTEAFF. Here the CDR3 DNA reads TGTGCCAGCTCACCCCGTCAAAGAGGGGGCAGGGAAAACACTGAAGCTTTCTTT. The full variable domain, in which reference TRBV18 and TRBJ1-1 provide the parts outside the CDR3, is NAGVMQNPRHLVRRRGQEARLRCSPMKGHSHVYWYRQLPEEGLKFMVYLQKENIIDESGMPKERFSAEFPKEGPSILRIQQVVRGDSAAYFCASSPRQRGGRENTEAFFGQGTRLTVV.

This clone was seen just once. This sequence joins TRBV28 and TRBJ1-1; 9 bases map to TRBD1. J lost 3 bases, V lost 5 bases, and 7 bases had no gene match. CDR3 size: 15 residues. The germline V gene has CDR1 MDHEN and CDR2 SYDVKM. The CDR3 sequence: CASSGTTGGDTEAFF. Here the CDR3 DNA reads TGTGCCAGCAGTGGAACGACAGGGGGGGACACTGAAGCTTTCTTT.

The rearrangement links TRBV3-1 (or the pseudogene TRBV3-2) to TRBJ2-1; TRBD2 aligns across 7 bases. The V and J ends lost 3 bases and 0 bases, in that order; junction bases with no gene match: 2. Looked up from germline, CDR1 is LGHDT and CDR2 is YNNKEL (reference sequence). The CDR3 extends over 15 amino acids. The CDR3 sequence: CASSQRGSSYNEQFF. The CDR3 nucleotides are TGTGCCAGCAGCCAGCGGGGGAGCTCCTACAATGAGCAGTTCTTC.

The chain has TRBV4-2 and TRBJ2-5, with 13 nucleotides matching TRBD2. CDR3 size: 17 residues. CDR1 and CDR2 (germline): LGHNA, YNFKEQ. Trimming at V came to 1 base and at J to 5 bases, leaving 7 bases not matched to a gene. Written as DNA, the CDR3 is TGTGCCAGCAGCCAAGGTACTAGCGGGAGGGCCTTGGAGACCCAGTACTTC. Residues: CASSQGTSGRALETQYF.

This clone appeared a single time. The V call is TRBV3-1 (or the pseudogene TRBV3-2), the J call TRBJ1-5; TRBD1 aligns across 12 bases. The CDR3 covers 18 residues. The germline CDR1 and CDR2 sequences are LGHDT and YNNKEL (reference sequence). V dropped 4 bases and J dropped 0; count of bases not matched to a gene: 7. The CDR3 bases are TGTGCCAGCAGCCGCGGGACAGGGGGCGCGGATAGCAATCAGCCCCAGCATTTT. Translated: CASSRGTGGADSNQPQHF.

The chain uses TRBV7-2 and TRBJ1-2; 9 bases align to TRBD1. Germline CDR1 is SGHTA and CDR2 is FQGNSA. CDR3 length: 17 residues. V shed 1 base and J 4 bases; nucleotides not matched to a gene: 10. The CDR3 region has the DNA TGTGCCAGCAGCTTAGGGGGACAGGGTAGGGGAGGCTATGGCTACACCTTC. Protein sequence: CASSLGGQGRGGYGYTF.

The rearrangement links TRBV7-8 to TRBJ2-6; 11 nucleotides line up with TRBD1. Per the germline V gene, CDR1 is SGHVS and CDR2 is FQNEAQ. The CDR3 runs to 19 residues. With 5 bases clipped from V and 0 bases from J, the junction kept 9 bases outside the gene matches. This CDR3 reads CASSARDRGLSSGANVLTF. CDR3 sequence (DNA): TGTGCCAGCAGCGCGCGGGACAGGGGGTTGTCCTCTGGGGCCAACGTCCTGACTTTC.

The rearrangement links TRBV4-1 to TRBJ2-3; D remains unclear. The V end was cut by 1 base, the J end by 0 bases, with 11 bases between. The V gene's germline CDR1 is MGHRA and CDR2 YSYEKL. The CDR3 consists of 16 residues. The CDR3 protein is CASSQGSSWSTDTQYF. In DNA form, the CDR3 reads TGCGCCAGCAGCCAAGGGAGTTCCTGGAGCACAGATACGCAGTATTTT.

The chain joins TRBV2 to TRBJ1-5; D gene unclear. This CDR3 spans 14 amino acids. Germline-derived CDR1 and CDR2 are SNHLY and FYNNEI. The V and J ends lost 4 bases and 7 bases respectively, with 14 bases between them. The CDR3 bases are TGTGCCAGCAGTGTAGTATCAGGCGGGCAGCCCCAGCATTTT. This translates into CASSVVSGGQPQHF.

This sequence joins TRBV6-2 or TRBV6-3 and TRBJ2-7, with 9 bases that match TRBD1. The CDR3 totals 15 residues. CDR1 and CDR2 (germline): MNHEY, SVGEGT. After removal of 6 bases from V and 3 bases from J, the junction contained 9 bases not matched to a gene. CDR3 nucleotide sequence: TGTGCCAGCAGCGACCCGGGACAGGGTCTCTACGAGCAGTACTTC. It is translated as CASSDPGQGLYEQYF.

In nucleotides, the CDR3 is TGTGCCAGCAGCCCGGGAACGGGGAAGGGCACAGATACGCAGTATTTT. It yields the protein CASSPGTGKGTDTQYF. The V and J genes are TRBV7-2 and TRBJ2-3, with D possibly being TRBD2 (5 bases). Germline V gene data show CDR1 as SGHTA and CDR2 as FQGNSA. This CDR3 is built from 16 residues. V was pared by 5 bases and J by 1 base, with 16 bases between.

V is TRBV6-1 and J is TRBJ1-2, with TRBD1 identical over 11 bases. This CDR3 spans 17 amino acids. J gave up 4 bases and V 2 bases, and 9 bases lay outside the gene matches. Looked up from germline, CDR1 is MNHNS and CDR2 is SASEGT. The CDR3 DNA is TGTGCCAGCAGTGAACAAAGGACAGGGGGCTTGCGCTATGGCTACACCTTC. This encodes CASSEQRTGGLRYGYTF.

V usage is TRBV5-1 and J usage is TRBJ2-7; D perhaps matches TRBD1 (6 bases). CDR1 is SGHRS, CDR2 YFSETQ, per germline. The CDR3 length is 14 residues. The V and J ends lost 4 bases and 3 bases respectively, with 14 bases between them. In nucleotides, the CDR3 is TGCGCCAGCAGCCCAGGGGCGCAGGTCTACGAGCAGTACTTC. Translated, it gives CASSPGAQVYEQYF.